The rows below give T cell receptor beta chains drawn from one sample of a study of T cell repertoires in cytomegalovirus infection. Antigens of these TCRs are unknown. TCRdb reprocessed the reads with MiXCR, giving one entry per CDR3 protein. The sample holds approximately 770,000 distinct CDR3 sequences, 25% to 30% seen once. The material sequenced was cultured CD8+ T cells from PBMCs, taken from culture after CMV antigen stimulation. These receptors originate from a human donor in good health (CMV status not recorded). Some clones in this sample may be carry-over from other donors' samples. The CDR3 runs from the conserved cysteine through the conserved F or W. Each record gives: J gene, D gene, V gene, clone size, CDR3 protein, CDR3 DNA. D genes are given only for firm matches. Size is stated for part of the rows, as once, few or many counts, or as a class when the clone is expanded.

j_call: TRBJ1-2; d_call: TRBD1; v_call: TRBV27; clone_size: many; cdr3_aa: CASKTGGDIYGYTF; cdr3_nt: TGTGCCAGCAAGACAGGGGGGGATATCTATGGCTACACCTTC
j_call: TRBJ1-2; d_call: TRBD1; v_call: TRBV12-5; clone_size: few; cdr3_aa: CASGGTGLHPLYGYTF; cdr3_nt: TGTGCTAGTGGTGGGACAGGGTTACATCCCCTCTATGGCTACACCTTC
j_call: TRBJ1-1; d_call: .; v_call: TRBV4-1; clone_size: .; cdr3_aa: CASSQDPRTLNTEAFF; cdr3_nt: TGCGCCAGCAGCCAAGATCCACGAACTTTGAACACTGAAGCTTTCTTT
j_call: TRBJ2-5; d_call: .; v_call: TRBV27; clone_size: .; cdr3_aa: CASSFGLGPETQYF; cdr3_nt: TGTGCCAGCAGTTTTGGATTAGGGCCCGAGACCCAGTACTTC
j_call: TRBJ2-1; d_call: .; v_call: TRBV20-1; clone_size: few; cdr3_aa: CSARDPSGQAILSYNEQFF; cdr3_nt: TGCAGTGCTAGAGATCCTAGCGGACAGGCGATCCTCTCCTACAATGAGCAGTTCTTC
j_call: TRBJ1-2; d_call: .; v_call: TRBV29-1; clone_size: .; cdr3_aa: CSARTYDGYTF; cdr3_nt: TGCAGCGCTCGGACTTATGATGGCTACACCTTC
j_call: TRBJ2-5; d_call: .; v_call: TRBV5-1; clone_size: .; cdr3_aa: CASSSLEGLETQYF; cdr3_nt: TGCGCCAGCAGCTCACTGGAAGGGCTAGAGACCCAGTACTTC
j_call: TRBJ2-7; d_call: .; v_call: TRBV4-1; clone_size: .; cdr3_aa: CASSQGPGDTYEQYF; cdr3_nt: TGCGCCAGCAGCCAAGGCCCGGGCGATACCTACGAGCAGTACTTC
j_call: TRBJ2-1; d_call: .; v_call: TRBV7-8; clone_size: few; cdr3_aa: CASSFGLDHNEQFF; cdr3_nt: TGTGCCAGCAGCTTTGGACTGGACCACAATGAGCAGTTCTTC
j_call: TRBJ2-2; d_call: TRBD1; v_call: TRBV9; clone_size: .; cdr3_aa: CASSVYAGGITGELFF; cdr3_nt: TGTGCCAGCAGCGTATATGCAGGGGGCATCACCGGGGAGCTGTTTTTT
j_call: TRBJ1-1; d_call: .; v_call: TRBV7-2; clone_size: few; cdr3_aa: CASNSRGGFTEAFF; cdr3_nt: TGTGCCAGCAATTCCCGGGGGGGGTTTACTGAAGCTTTCTTT
j_call: TRBJ2-1; d_call: TRBD2; v_call: TRBV7-6; clone_size: .; cdr3_aa: CASSSTAGGQNEQFF; cdr3_nt: TGTGCCAGCAGCTCCACAGCGGGGGGGCAAAATGAGCAGTTCTTC
j_call: TRBJ1-2; d_call: .; v_call: TRBV5-1; clone_size: few; cdr3_aa: CASSLLEEGNPYGYTF; cdr3_nt: TGCGCCAGCAGCTTGTTGGAGGAGGGGAATCCCTATGGCTACACCTTC
j_call: TRBJ2-1; d_call: .; v_call: TRBV15; clone_size: .; cdr3_aa: CATSRASLDEQFF; cdr3_nt: TGTGCCACCAGCAGAGCTAGCCTGGATGAGCAGTTCTTC
j_call: TRBJ2-3; d_call: .; v_call: TRBV5-4; clone_size: .; cdr3_aa: CASSWGRDTQYF; cdr3_nt: TGTGCCAGCTCCTGGGGCAGGGATACGCAGTATTTT
j_call: TRBJ1-1; d_call: .; v_call: TRBV6-1; clone_size: few; cdr3_aa: CASSPTEALLGPEAFF; cdr3_nt: TGTGCCAGCAGTCCAACAGAGGCCCTCCTTGGCCCTGAAGCTTTCTTT
j_call: TRBJ2-7; d_call: .; v_call: TRBV27; clone_size: .; cdr3_aa: CASSLNLGNNYEQYF; cdr3_nt: TGTGCCAGCAGTTTGAATTTAGGGAACAACTACGAGCAGTACTTC
j_call: TRBJ2-2; d_call: .; v_call: TRBV7-9; clone_size: .; cdr3_aa: CASSLASQGSGELFF; cdr3_nt: TGTGCCAGCAGCTTAGCGAGTCAGGGATCAGGGGAGCTGTTTTTT
j_call: TRBJ1-4; d_call: .; v_call: TRBV27; clone_size: .; cdr3_aa: CASSWTGVGGEKLFF; cdr3_nt: TGTGCCAGCAGTTGGACCGGGGTGGGAGGTGAAAAACTGTTTTTT
j_call: TRBJ1-4; d_call: .; v_call: TRBV6-6; clone_size: .; cdr3_aa: CASSYEGPLRPNEKLFF; cdr3_nt: TGTGCCAGCAGTTACGAGGGTCCTCTGAGGCCGAATGAAAAACTGTTTTTT
j_call: TRBJ1-2; d_call: .; v_call: TRBV7-9; clone_size: few; cdr3_aa: CASSSRQDSYGYTF; cdr3_nt: TGTGCCAGCAGCTCTAGACAGGACTCTTATGGCTACACCTTC
j_call: TRBJ2-5; d_call: .; v_call: TRBV7-2; clone_size: few; cdr3_aa: CASSFKEETQYF; cdr3_nt: TGTGCCAGCAGCTTCAAAGAGGAGACCCAGTACTTC